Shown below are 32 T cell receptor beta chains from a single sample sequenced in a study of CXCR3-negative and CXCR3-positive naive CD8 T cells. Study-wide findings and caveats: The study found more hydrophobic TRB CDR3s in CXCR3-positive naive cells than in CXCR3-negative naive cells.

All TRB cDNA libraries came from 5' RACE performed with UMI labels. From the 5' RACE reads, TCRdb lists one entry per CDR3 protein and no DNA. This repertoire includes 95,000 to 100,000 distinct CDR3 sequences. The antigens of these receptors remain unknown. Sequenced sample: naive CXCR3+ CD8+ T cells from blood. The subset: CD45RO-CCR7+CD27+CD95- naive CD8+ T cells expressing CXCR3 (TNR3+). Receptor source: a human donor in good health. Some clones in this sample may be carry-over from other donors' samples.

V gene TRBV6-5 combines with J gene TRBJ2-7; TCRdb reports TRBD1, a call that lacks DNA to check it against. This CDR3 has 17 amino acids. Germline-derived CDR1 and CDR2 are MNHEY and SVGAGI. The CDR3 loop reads CASSYADSLGITYEQYF.

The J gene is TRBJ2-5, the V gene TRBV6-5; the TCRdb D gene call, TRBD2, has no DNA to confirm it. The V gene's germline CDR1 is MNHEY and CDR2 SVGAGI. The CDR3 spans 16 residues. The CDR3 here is CASSYLRGSGEETQYF.

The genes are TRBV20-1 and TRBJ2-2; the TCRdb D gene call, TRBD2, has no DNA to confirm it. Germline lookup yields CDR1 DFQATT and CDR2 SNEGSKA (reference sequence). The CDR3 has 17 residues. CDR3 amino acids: CSALTRERGLNTGELFF.

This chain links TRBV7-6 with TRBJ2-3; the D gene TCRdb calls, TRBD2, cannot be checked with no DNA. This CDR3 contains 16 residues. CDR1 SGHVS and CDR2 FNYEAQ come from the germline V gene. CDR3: CASSLAGGGGTDTQYF.

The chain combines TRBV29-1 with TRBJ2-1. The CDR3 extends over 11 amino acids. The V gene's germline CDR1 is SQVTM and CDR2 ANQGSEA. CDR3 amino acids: CSVADYNEQFF.

CDR3 region: CASSLEALDEQFF. The chain joins TRBV27 to TRBJ2-1. The CDR3 covers 13 residues. From germline, CDR1 is MNHEY and CDR2 SMNVEV (reference sequence).

The CDR3 protein is CASSSHYMSSYNEQFF. V is TRBV6-2 or TRBV6-3 and J is TRBJ2-1. The germline V gene has CDR1 MNHEY and CDR2 SVGEGT. CDR3 size: 16 residues.

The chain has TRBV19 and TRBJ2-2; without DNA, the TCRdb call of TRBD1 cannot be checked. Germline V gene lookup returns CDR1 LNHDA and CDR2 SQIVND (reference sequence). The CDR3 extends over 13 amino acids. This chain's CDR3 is CASSGGAAGELFF. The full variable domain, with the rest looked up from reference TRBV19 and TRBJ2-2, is DGGITQSPKYLFRKEGQNVTLSCEQNLNHDAMYWYRQDPGQGLRLIYYSQIVNDFQKGDIAEGYSVSREKKESFPLTVTSAQKNPTAFYLCASSGGAAGELFFGEGSRLTVL.

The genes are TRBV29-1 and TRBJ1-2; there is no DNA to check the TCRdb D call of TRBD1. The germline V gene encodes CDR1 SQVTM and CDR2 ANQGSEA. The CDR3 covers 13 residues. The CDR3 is CSVERQGAHGYTF. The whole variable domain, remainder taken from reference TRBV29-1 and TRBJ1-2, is SAVISQKPSRDICQRGTSLTIQCQVDSQVTMMFWYRQQPGQSLTLIATANQGSEATYESGFVIDKFPISRPNLTFSTLTVSNMSPEDSSIYLCSVERQGAHGYTFGSGTRLTVV.

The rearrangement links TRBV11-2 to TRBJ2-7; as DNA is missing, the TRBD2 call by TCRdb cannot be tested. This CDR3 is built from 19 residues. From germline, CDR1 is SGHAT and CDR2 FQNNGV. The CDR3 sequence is CASRYIRRTRGGSTYEQYF.

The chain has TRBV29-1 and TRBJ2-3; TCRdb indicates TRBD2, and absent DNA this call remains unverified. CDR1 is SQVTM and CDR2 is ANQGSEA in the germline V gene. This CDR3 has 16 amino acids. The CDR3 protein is CSVEESGLVGRNTQYF.

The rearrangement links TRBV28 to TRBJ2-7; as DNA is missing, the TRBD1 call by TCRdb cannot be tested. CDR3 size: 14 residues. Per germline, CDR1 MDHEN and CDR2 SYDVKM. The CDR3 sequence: CASSLLETAAEQYF.

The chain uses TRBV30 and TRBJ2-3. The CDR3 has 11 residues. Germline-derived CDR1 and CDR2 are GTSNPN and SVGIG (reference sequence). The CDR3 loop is CAWSLADTQYF.

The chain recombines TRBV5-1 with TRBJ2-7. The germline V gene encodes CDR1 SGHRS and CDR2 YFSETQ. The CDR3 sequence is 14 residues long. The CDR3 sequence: CASSLGGLSYEQYF.

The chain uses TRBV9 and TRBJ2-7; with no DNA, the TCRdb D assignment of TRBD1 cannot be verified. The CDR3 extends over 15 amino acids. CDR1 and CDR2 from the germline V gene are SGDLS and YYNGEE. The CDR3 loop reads CASSPGTGMLYEQYF.

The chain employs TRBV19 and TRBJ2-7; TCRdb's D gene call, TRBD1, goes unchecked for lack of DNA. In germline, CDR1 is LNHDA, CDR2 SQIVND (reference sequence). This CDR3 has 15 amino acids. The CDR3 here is CASSNGQGASYEQYF.

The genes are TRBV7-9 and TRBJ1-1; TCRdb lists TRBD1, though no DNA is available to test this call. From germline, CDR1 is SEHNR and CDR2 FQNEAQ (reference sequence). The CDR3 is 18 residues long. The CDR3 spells CASSLAQAGPGENTEAFF.

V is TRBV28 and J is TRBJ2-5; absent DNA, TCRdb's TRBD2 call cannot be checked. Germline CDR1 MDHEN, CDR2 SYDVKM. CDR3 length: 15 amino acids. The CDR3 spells CASRFTSGGGETQYF.

The CDR3 reads CASSDPGHPYEQYF. The chain joins TRBV7-9 to TRBJ2-7; TCRdb's D call, TRBD1, is unchecked because there is no DNA. Germline V gene lookup returns CDR1 SEHNR and CDR2 FQNEAQ (reference sequence). The CDR3 spans 14 residues.

CDR3 residues: CSASGRGITEAFF. The chain joins TRBV20-1 to TRBJ1-1. This CDR3 region has 13 residues. Germline lookup yields CDR1 DFQATT and CDR2 SNEGSKA (reference sequence).

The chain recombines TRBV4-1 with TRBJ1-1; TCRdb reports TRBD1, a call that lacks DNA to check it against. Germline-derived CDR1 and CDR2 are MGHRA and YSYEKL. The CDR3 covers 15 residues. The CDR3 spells CASSHRTGRDTEAFF.

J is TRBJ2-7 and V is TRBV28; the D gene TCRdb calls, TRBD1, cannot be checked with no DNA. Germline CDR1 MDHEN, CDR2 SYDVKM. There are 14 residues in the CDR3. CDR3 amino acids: CASRAAGNAYEQYF.

The CDR3 sequence: CASSQGRENIQYF. The V and J genes are TRBV3-1 and TRBJ2-4. Germline V gives CDR1 LGHDT, CDR2 YNNKEL (reference sequence). This CDR3 is built from 13 residues.

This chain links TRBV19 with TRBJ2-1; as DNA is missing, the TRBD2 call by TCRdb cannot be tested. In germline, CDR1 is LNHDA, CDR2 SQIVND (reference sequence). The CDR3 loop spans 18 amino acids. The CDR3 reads CASGPGYRYDSSYNEQFF.

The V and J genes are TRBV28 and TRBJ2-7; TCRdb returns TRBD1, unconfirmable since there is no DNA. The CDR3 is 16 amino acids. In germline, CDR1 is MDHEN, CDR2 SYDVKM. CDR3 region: CASTSETGGHPLGQYF.

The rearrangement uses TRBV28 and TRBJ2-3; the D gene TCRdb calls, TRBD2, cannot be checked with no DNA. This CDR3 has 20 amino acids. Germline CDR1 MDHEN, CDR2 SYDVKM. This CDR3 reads CASSTQLIEAGGPGTDTQYF.

The CDR3 sequence: CASSLSERGETQYF. This chain connects TRBV7-3 to TRBJ2-5. This CDR3 has 14 amino acids. Germline V gene data show CDR1 as SGHTA and CDR2 as FQGTGA.

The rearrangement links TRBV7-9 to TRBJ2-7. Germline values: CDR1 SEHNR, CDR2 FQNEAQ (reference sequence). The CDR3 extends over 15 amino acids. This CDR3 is CASSLDLSANYEQYF.

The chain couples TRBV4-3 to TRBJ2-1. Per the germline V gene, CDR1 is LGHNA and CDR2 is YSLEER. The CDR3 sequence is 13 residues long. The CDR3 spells CASSQDNQVGQFF.

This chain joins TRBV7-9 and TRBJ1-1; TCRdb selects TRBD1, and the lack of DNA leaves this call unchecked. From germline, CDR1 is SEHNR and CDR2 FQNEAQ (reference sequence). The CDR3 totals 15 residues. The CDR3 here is CASSLPDRDVSEAFF.

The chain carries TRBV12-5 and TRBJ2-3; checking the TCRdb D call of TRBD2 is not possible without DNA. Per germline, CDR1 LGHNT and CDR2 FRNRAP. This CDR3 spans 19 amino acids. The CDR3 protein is CASGLVLYGLAGSADTQYF.

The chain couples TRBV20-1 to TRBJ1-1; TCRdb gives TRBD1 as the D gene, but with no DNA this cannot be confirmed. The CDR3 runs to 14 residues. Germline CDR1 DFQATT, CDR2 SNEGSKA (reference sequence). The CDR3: CSAKGDNSHTEAFF.